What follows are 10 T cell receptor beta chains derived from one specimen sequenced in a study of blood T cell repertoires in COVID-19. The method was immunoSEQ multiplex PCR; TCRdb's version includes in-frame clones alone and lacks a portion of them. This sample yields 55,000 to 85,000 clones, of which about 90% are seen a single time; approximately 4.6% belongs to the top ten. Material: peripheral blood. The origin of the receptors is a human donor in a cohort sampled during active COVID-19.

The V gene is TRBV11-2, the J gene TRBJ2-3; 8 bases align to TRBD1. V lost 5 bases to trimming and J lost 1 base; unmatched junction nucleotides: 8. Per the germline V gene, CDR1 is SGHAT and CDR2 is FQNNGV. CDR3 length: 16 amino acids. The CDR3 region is CASSKVTGAGTDTQYF. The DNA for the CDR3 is TGTGCCAGCAGCAAAGTGACAGGGGCTGGCACAGATACGCAGTATTTT.

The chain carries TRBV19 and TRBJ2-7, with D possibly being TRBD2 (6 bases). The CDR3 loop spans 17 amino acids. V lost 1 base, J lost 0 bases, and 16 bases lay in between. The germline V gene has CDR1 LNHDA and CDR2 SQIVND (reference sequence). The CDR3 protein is CASSIASPRGSSYEQYF. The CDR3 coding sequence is TGTGCCAGTAGTATAGCTTCCCCGCGGGGAAGCTCCTACGAGCAGTACTTC.

CDR3 nucleotides: TGTGCCAGCAGCTCCGGCCCGGAGAGGGCCAACGTCCTGACTTTC. Amino acids: CASSSGPERANVLTF. This chain uses TRBV7-7 with TRBJ2-6; D is ambiguous. CDR3 length: 15 residues. The V gene lost 4 bases and the J gene lost 5 bases, with 12 bases spanning the gap. Germline loops: CDR1 SSHAT, CDR2 FNYEAQ (reference sequence).

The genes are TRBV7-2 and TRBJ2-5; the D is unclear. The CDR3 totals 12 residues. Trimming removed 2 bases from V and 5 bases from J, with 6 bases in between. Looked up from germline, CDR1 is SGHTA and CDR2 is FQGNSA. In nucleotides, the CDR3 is TGTGCCAGCAGCTTATCGGAGGAGACCCAGTACTTC. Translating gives CASSLSEETQYF.

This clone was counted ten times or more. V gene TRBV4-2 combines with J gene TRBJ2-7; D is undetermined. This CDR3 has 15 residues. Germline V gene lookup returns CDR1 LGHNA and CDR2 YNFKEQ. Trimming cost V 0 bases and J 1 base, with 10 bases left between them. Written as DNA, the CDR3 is TGTGCCAGCAGCCAAGATCTCCACGGTTCCTACGAGCAGTACTTC. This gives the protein CASSQDLHGSYEQYF.

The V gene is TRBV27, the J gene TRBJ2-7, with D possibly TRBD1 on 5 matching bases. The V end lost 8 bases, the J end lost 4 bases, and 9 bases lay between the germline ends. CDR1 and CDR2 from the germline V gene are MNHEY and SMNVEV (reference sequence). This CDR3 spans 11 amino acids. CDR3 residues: CASFTGYEQYF. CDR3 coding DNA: TGTGCCAGCTTCACAGGTTACGAGCAGTACTTC.

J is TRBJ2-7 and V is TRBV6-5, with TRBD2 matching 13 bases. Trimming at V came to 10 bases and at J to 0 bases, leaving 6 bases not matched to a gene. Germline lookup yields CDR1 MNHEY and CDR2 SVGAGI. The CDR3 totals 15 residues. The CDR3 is CATSGLAGDSYEQYF. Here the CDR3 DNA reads TGTGCCACGTCCGGACTAGCGGGGGACTCCTACGAGCAGTACTTC.

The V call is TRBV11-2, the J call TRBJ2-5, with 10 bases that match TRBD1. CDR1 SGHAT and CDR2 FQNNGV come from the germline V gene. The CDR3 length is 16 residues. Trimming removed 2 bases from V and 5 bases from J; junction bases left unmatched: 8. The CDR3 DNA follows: TGTGCCAGCAGCTTACAGTATGGGACAGGGGCCGAGACCCAGTACTTC. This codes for CASSLQYGTGAETQYF.

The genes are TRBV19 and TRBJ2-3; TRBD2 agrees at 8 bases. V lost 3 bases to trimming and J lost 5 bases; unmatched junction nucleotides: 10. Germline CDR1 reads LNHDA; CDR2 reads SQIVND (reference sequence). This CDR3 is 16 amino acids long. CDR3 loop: CASSMKSGRAGDTQYF. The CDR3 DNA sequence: TGTGCCAGTAGTATGAAATCCGGGAGGGCCGGAGATACGCAGTATTTT.

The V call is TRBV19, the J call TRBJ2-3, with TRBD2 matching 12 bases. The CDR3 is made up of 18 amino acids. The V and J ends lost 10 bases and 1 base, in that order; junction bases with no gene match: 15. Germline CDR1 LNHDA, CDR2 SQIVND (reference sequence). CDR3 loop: CATSQLAGGRGGTDTQYF. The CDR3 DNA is TGTGCCACTTCTCAACTAGCGGGAGGTAGGGGCGGCACAGATACGCAGTATTTT.